These T cell receptor beta chains were read from a single sample in a study of T cell responses to AZD1222 COVID-19 vaccine. Using immunoSEQ multiplex PCR, the repertoire was profiled, and TCRdb retains in-frame clones only, with some absent. The sample records over 110,000 clones, just over 90% being singletons. The source was peripheral blood, collected on day 0 of AZD1222 vaccination. These receptors originate from an adult in good health. The CDR3 runs from the conserved cysteine through the conserved F or W. D genes are given only for firm matches. Where a row states a size, it is once, few, many or the class of an expanded clone; other rows omit it.

abundance | j_gene | len | v_gene | d_gene | CDR3aa | CDR3nt
NA | TRBJ2-1 | 12 | TRBV29-1 | NA | CSVGQGGNEQFF | TGCAGCGTTGGACAGGGAGGGAATGAGCAGTTCTTC
NA | TRBJ2-5 | 15 | TRBV6-2/TRBV6-3 | TRBD1 | CASSYPRTGEETQYF | TGTGCCAGCAGTTACCCCAGGACAGGCGAGGAGACCCAGTACTTC
NA | TRBJ2-7 | 13 | TRBV10-2 | NA | CASSSGEAYEQYF | TGCGCCAGCAGTTCAGGGGAGGCCTACGAGCAGTACTTC
NA | TRBJ1-5 | 13 | TRBV28 | TRBD1 | CASSFNRGQPQHF | TGTGCCAGCAGTTTCAACAGGGGGCAGCCCCAGCATTTT
NA | TRBJ2-5 | 13 | TRBV2 | TRBD1 | CASSRDREETQYF | TGTGCCAGCAGTAGGGACAGGGAAGAGACCCAGTACTTC
NA | TRBJ1-2 | 16 | TRBV5-1 | NA | CASRGGNDYSDYGYTF | TGCGCCAGCAGGGGGGGCAACGACTACAGTGACTATGGCTACACCTTC
once | TRBJ2-1 | 15 | TRBV19 | NA | CASSLLADSYNEQFF | TGTGCCAGTAGTCTGCTAGCCGATTCCTACAATGAGCAGTTCTTC
once | TRBJ1-1 | 15 | TRBV5-1 | NA | CASSLVTGGHTEAFF | TGCGCCAGCAGCTTGGTTACCGGGGGGCACACTGAAGCTTTCTTT
NA | TRBJ2-1 | 13 | TRBV18 | TRBD1 | CASLGQVSRVPVF | TGTGCCAGCTTGGGACAGGTTAGTCGTGTCCCAGTCTTC
NA | TRBJ2-3 | 17 | TRBV4-3 | NA | CASSQEPRDRLTDTQYF | TGCGCCAGCAGCCAAGAGCCCAGAGACCGACTCACAGATACGCAGTATTTT
NA | TRBJ2-3 | 14 | TRBV5-5 | NA | CASSRLWGADTQYF | TGTGCCAGCAGCCGGTTGTGGGGGGCAGATACGCAGTATTTT
NA | TRBJ2-5 | 16 | TRBV27 | TRBD2 | CASSPGTSGRYETQYF | TGTGCCAGCAGTCCCGGGACTAGCGGGAGATACGAGACCCAGTACTTC
NA | TRBJ1-2 | 15 | TRBV6-5 | TRBD1 | CASSYGTGHNYGYTF | TGTGCCAGCAGTTACGGGACAGGACACAACTATGGCTACACCTTC
NA | TRBJ1-6 | 15 | TRBV5-6 | NA | CASSRPGRANSPLHF | TGTGCCAGCAGCCGGCCCGGGAGGGCCAATTCACCCCTCCACTTT
NA | TRBJ1-5 | 13 | TRBV10-3 | NA | CAIRQNSNQPQHF | TGTGCCATCAGGCAGAATAGCAATCAGCCCCAGCATTTT
NA | TRBJ1-1 | 12 | TRBV3-1/TRBV3-2 | NA | CASRTGNTEAFF | TGTGCCAGCAGGACAGGGAACACTGAAGCTTTCTTT
once | TRBJ2-7 | 13 | TRBV5-4 | NA | CASSLDPAYEQYF | TGTGCCAGCAGCTTGGATCCCGCCTACGAGCAGTACTTC
NA | TRBJ1-1 | 15 | TRBV29-1 | NA | CSVEEFFNKNTEAFF | TGCAGCGTTGAAGAATTCTTTAACAAGAACACTGAAGCTTTCTTT
NA | TRBJ2-5 | 14 | TRBV6-2/TRBV6-3 | NA | CASSRLVGLETQYF | TGTGCCAGCAGTCGACTAGTAGGCCTAGAGACCCAGTACTTC
NA | TRBJ1-1 | 12 | TRBV4-3 | NA | CASSQRKGEAFF | TGCGCCAGCAGCCAAAGAAAGGGTGAAGCTTTCTTT
NA | TRBJ1-1 | 15 | TRBV5-1 | TRBD1 | CASSSPTGGYTEAFF | TGCGCCAGCAGCTCGCCGACAGGGGGCTATACTGAAGCTTTCTTT
NA | TRBJ2-1 | 16 | TRBV7-2 | NA | CASSLEGRGTYNEQFF | TGTGCCAGCAGCTTAGAGGGGAGGGGGACCTACAATGAGCAGTTCTTC
NA | TRBJ1-1 | 13 | TRBV10-3 | NA | CAITRTDFTEAFF | TGTGCCATCACGAGGACAGACTTCACTGAAGCTTTCTTT
NA | TRBJ1-5 | 14 | TRBV6-5 | NA | CASRTGTGVGPQHF | TGTGCCAGCAGAACCGGGACCGGGGTCGGTCCCCAGCATTTT
NA | TRBJ1-6 | 15 | TRBV9 | NA | CASSVGLGVDSPLHF | TGTGCCAGCAGCGTAGGTTTAGGGGTGGATTCACCCCTCCACTTT